This is a list of T cell receptor beta chains from one sample in a study of control samples from healthy donors and cancer patients. The repertoire was sequenced with immunoSEQ multiplex PCR; TCRdb's copy has only in-frame clones and lacks some. The sample consists of roughly 120,000 clones, roughly nine tenths of them appearing once. The sequencing input was blood. These receptors all come from a young woman in good health. The CDR3 runs from the conserved cysteine through the conserved F or W. A D gene is named only where the DNA matches it firmly. Expanded clones get a size class; other rows say once, few or many, or leave the size out.

D	V	size	J	DNA	CDR3
-	TRBV24-1	-	TRBJ1-2	TGTGCCACCAGTTCGTCGCTGGGGTATGGCTACACCTTC	CATSSSLGYGYTF
-	TRBV5-1	-	TRBJ1-4	TGCGCCAGCAGCTTCCGGAGCCTTAATGAAAAACTGTTTTTT	CASSFRSLNEKLFF
TRBD2	TRBV9	-	TRBJ2-1	TGTGCCAGCAGCGAGGCCGGGACTAGTTACAATGAGCAGTTCTTC	CASSEAGTSYNEQFF
-	TRBV2	-	TRBJ2-5	TGTGCCAGCAGTGACGGACTCCAACTAGTCCAACAAGAGACCCAGTACTTC	CASSDGLQLVQQETQYF
-	TRBV12-5	-	TRBJ2-3	TGTGCTAGTGGTTTGGGATGGGATACGCAGTATTTT	CASGLGWDTQYF
-	TRBV12-3/TRBV12-4	-	TRBJ1-3	TGTGCCAGCAGCAACTCTGGAAACACCATATATTTT	CASSNSGNTIYF
-	TRBV19	-	TRBJ1-5	TGTGCCAGTCCCGGGGCAGAACGAGGTCAGCCCCAGCATTTT	CASPGAERGQPQHF
TRBD1	TRBV19	-	TRBJ1-2	TGTGCCAGTCGACCAAGGACAGGGTTTAACTATGGCTACACCTTC	CASRPRTGFNYGYTF
-	TRBV9	-	TRBJ2-3	TGTGCCAGCAGCGCGGTTAGGGGCGCAAGTGATACGCAGTATTTT	CASSAVRGASDTQYF
-	TRBV19	-	TRBJ1-5	TGTGCCAGTAGTATAGGCCATTCAGGGGGCAATCAGCCCCAGCATTTT	CASSIGHSGGNQPQHF
TRBD1	TRBV6-2/TRBV6-3	-	TRBJ2-5	TGTGCCAGCAGTTTAGGGCAGGGGGTCCGAGGGACCCAGTACTTC	CASSLGQGVRGTQYF
-	TRBV6-6	once	TRBJ1-5	TGTGCCAGCATGAGGACAGAAGCTTCCAATCAGCCCCAGCATTTT	CASMRTEASNQPQHF
TRBD1	TRBV30	-	TRBJ2-6	TGTGCGGCGGACAGGGGGCGCTTCTCTGGGGCCAACGTCCTGACTTTC	CAADRGRFSGANVLTF
TRBD2	TRBV7-2	-	TRBJ2-7	TGTGCCAGCAGCTTCGGAAGGGGACTACCTCTCTACGAGCAGTACTTC	CASSFGRGLPLYEQYF
TRBD2	TRBV19	-	TRBJ2-1	TGTGCCAGTAGTTCTTGGCTAGCGGGCTCGGCTGAGCAGTTCTTC	CASSSWLAGSAEQFF
-	TRBV25-1	-	TRBJ2-5	TGTGCCAGCAGTGACCAACTAGCTATGGAGACCCAGTACTTC	CASSDQLAMETQYF
TRBD2	TRBV5-1	-	TRBJ2-7	TGCGCCAGCAGCGCAAGACTAGCGGGGGCGGGAGAGCAGTACTTC	CASSARLAGAGEQYF
TRBD1	TRBV27	-	TRBJ2-7	TGTGCCAGCAGTCCGAATCAGGGGGCGCATTCTGAAGAGCAGTACTTC	CASSPNQGAHSEEQYF
TRBD1	TRBV9	-	TRBJ2-2	TGTGCCAGCAGACCGACAGGGGTTAACACCGGGGAGCTGTTTTTT	CASRPTGVNTGELFF
TRBD1	TRBV3-1/TRBV3-2	-	TRBJ2-7	TGTGCCAGCAGCCAAGGGGGACAGACTACCTACGAGCAGTACTTC	CASSQGGQTTYEQYF
-	TRBV4-2	-	TRBJ2-4	TGTGCCAGCAGCCAGGCTTGGACCGAAAAAAACATTCAGTACTTC	CASSQAWTEKNIQYF
-	TRBV21-1	-	TRBJ1-2	TGTGCCAGCAGCAAAAGGCCAGCCAATTATGGCTACACCTTC	CASSKRPANYGYTF
-	TRBV29-1	once	TRBJ2-7	TGCAGCGGGTCGGGGGGCGGCGAGCAGTACTTC	CSGSGGGEQYF
TRBD2	TRBV27	-	TRBJ2-1	TGTGCCAGCAGTAAAACTAGCGGGGGTGGAAATGAGCAGTTCTTC	CASSKTSGGGNEQFF
TRBD1	TRBV16	-	TRBJ2-7	TGTGCCAGCAGCCAATCGATAGGACAGGACTACGAGCAGTACTTC	CASSQSIGQDYEQYF
-	TRBV29-1	few	TRBJ1-1	TGCAGCGTTGGACTTGGGGCCTTAAGCATGAACACTGAAGCTTTCTTT	CSVGLGALSMNTEAFF
-	TRBV30	once	TRBJ2-2	TGTGCCTGGAGCGCTCCCCCTAAGAACACCGGGGAGCTGTTTTTT	CAWSAPPKNTGELFF
-	TRBV3-1/TRBV3-2	-	TRBJ2-7	TGTGCCAGCAGCCCCGGGACGGGCTACGAGCAGTACTTC	CASSPGTGYEQYF
TRBD2	TRBV3-1/TRBV3-2	-	TRBJ2-5	TGTGCCAGCAGCCCTCCCAGCTCAACTAGCGGGGGGGCCTGGGAGACCCAGTACTTC	CASSPPSSTSGGAWETQYF
-	TRBV6-4	-	TRBJ2-1	TGTGCCAGCAGTGGAAGATCAGCACCCTACAATGAGCAGTTCTTC	CASSGRSAPYNEQFF
-	TRBV27	-	TRBJ2-7	TGTGCCAGCAAGGCGTACTACAAAAGCTACGAGCAGTACTTC	CASKAYYKSYEQYF
TRBD2	TRBV3-1/TRBV3-2	-	TRBJ2-3	TGTGCCAGCAGCCTTAGAACCGGGAGGGCCGGAGATACGCAGTATTTT	CASSLRTGRAGDTQYF
-	TRBV3-1/TRBV3-2	-	TRBJ2-7	TGTGCCAGCAGCCAAGGGGCACCCTACGAGCAGTACTTC	CASSQGAPYEQYF
TRBD2	TRBV2	-	TRBJ2-7	TGTGCCAGCAGTGAAGAAGGACTAGCGGGAGCGGGAGAGCAGTACTTC	CASSEEGLAGAGEQYF
-	TRBV7-2	-	TRBJ2-7	TGTGCCAGCAGCCAAACCCCAGTTAGCTACGAGCAGTACTTC	CASSQTPVSYEQYF